This T cell receptor beta chain emerged from a study of shared clonotypes between healthy human individuals. The study, taken as a whole, reports: Only blood underwent sampling, and tissue repertoires likely differ. Larger estimated richness was generally seen in naive subsets than in memory subsets.

The ends were cut back, 1 base at V and 3 bases at J, with 11 bases in the middle. Germline CDR1 and CDR2: SGHNT and YYREEE (reference sequence). The CDR3 is 15 amino acids. Only CD45RO-negative cells positively selected for CCR7 counted as naive CD8 cells, so terminally differentiated effector memory CD45RA+ cells were excluded. The study drew all its donors from Caucasian adults living in Nashville, Tennessee. Assay: immunoSEQ multiplex PCR; the TCRdb copy retains only in-frame clones and omits some. Among 550,000 to 750,000 clones listed, 90% to 95% were seen once. In regard to this clone: Its cognate antigen is unknown.

This sequence was found in a man in his thirties or forties in good health. The V and J genes are TRBV5-4 and TRBJ2-1; D call uncertain. The sample was naive CD8+ T cells sorted from blood. In DNA form, the CDR3 reads TGTGCCAGCAGCTTGAGTTTTAATCTCTACAATGAGCAGTTCTTC. Encoded protein: CASSLSFNLYNEQFF. The variable domain in full, with the rest retrieved from reference TRBV5-4 and TRBJ2-1, is ETGVTQSPTHLIKTRGQQVTLRCSSQSGHNTVSWYQQALGQGPQFIFQYYREEENGRGNFPPRFSGLQFPNYSSELNVNALELDDSALYLCASSLSFNLYNEQFFGPGTRLTVL.